This T cell receptor (beta chain) is drawn from a study of T cell responses to AZD1222 COVID-19 vaccine. Using immunoSEQ multiplex PCR, the repertoire was profiled, and TCRdb retains in-frame clones only, with some absent. The data contain 60,000 to 65,000 clones, roughly three quarters of them singletons. This clone has only a few counts. Its specificity is not known. Study results and limitations: At 160-218 and 743-854, vaccine-associated CD4 TCRs were dominant, and they spanned spike.

J lost 6 bases, V lost 9 bases, and 7 bases had no gene match. Germline V gene lookup returns CDR1 SGHNT and CDR2 YENEEA. The CDR3 consists of 13 residues. This clonotype was sampled from an adult in good health. The rearrangement uses TRBV11-3 and TRBJ2-2, with 7 bases matching TRBD1. The sequencing here drew on peripheral blood, taken on day 0 of AZD1222 vaccination. CDR3 sequence reads: CASTDRVAGELFF. CDR3 nucleotide sequence: TGTGCCAGTACCGACAGGGTGGCCGGGGAGCTGTTTTTT.